This TCR beta chain was found in a study of CD8 T cells in Susac syndrome. CDR1 is SNHLY, CDR2 FYNNEI, per germline. This CDR3 has 11 residues. With 8 bases removed from V and 4 bases from J, the gap between germline ends came to 9 bases. This clonotype was counted a few times. RNA in amounts of roughly 0.5 to 1 ug was reverse transcribed with random hexamers. TCRdb fed the immunoSEQ multiplex PCR reads into MiXCR, producing one record per CDR3 protein. The sample shows 250,000 to 300,000 distinct CDR3 sequences, about 85% of them seen only once. Sequencing was done on a sample of CD8+ T cells from PBMCs. The rearrangement links TRBV2 to TRBJ2-7, with unresolved D. The TCR sequence derives from a human donor with multiple sclerosis. The CDR3 DNA reads TGTGCCAGCCTCGCCCGATACGAGCAGTACTTC. Its protein product is CASLARYEQYF.